The 17 T cell receptor beta chains in this list originate from one sample, sequenced in a study of control samples from healthy donors and cancer patients. Clones were read by immunoSEQ multiplex PCR, and TCRdb kept only the in-frame ones, dropping some. Among roughly 150,000 clones listed, just over 85% were seen once. The material sequenced was blood. The receptors derive from a man between 18 and 35 years old in good health.

This clone was counted between two and nine times. The V and J genes are TRBV3-1 (or the pseudogene TRBV3-2) and TRBJ2-1, with D maybe TRBD2 (5 bases). Per germline, CDR1 LGHDT and CDR2 YNNKEL (reference sequence). Trimming cost V 2 bases and J 11 bases, with 13 bases left between them. The CDR3 contains 13 residues. CDR3 loop: CASSQSQAAQQFF. CDR3 nucleotides: TGTGCCAGCAGCCAATCCCAAGCGGCCCAGCAGTTCTTC.

The gene calls are TRBV4-1 and TRBJ1-4, with D perhaps matching TRBD1 (6 bases). The V end lost 4 bases, the J end lost 8 bases, and 23 bases lay between the germline ends. Germline V gives CDR1 MGHRA, CDR2 YSYEKL. The CDR3 consists of 17 residues. The CDR3 DNA sequence: TGCGCCAGCAGCCGCTTAGTCCCTCCAGGGGCGAGAGAAAAACTGTTTTTT. Protein: CASSRLVPPGAREKLFF.

The chain combines TRBV24-1 with TRBJ2-3; no reliable D call. Per germline, CDR1 KGHDR and CDR2 SFDVKD. Trimming removed 4 bases from V and 2 bases from J, with 15 bases in between. This CDR3 has 16 residues. CDR3 loop: CATSEFNFGSTDTQYF. The CDR3 DNA reads as TGTGCCACCAGTGAATTCAACTTCGGTTCCACAGATACGCAGTATTTT.

J is TRBJ2-3 and V is TRBV23-1; D ambiguous. TRBV23-1 is classed as an ORF, of uncertain function. CDR3 size: 16 residues. Trimming took 2 bases from V and 0 from J, leaving 12 bases between them. The CDR3 nucleotides read TGCGCCAGCAGTCAAACTCGATTTACTAGCACAGATACGCAGTATTTT. It specifies CASSQTRFTSTDTQYF.

The genes are TRBV5-6 and TRBJ2-5; TRBD1 aligns across 7 bases. The V segment lost 0 bases and the J segment 1 base; nucleotides outside the gene matches: 3. Germline values: CDR1 SGHDT, CDR2 YYEEEE. This CDR3 contains 15 residues. CDR3 sequence (DNA): TGTGCCAGCAGCTTGGGGTCAGGGGGCCAAGAGACCCAGTACTTC. It is translated as CASSLGSGGQETQYF.

This rearrangement joins TRBV5-5 to TRBJ2-3, with D maybe TRBD2 (5 bases). The germline V gene encodes CDR1 SGHKS and CDR2 YYEKEE (reference sequence). V lost 2 bases and J lost 7, with 14 bases in between. The CDR3 covers 14 residues. CDR3 loop: CASSLAASGNTQYF. In DNA form, the CDR3 reads TGTGCCAGCAGCTTAGCGGCGAGTGGGAATACGCAGTATTTT.

The chain carries TRBV7-2 and TRBJ2-1; D is ambiguous. The CDR3 contains 13 residues. V lost 5 bases and J lost 3, with 8 bases in between. The germline V gene has CDR1 SGHTA and CDR2 FQGNSA. The CDR3 region is CASSPPIYNEQFF. The CDR3 DNA follows: TGTGCCAGCAGCCCCCCAATCTACAATGAGCAGTTCTTC.

The V and J genes are TRBV5-1 and TRBJ2-3; 10 bases align to TRBD2. The CDR3 has 16 amino acids. V gave up 2 bases and J gave up 1 base; unmatched junction bases: 4. Germline V gene lookup returns CDR1 SGHRS and CDR2 YFSETQ. The CDR3 spells CASSLAGGLRTDTQYF. CDR3 coding DNA: TGCGCCAGCAGCTTAGCGGGGGGGCTCCGCACAGATACGCAGTATTTT.

The chain is built from TRBV30 and TRBJ2-4; TRBD1 matches at 7 bases. The CDR3 length is 14 residues. J gave up 6 bases and V 1 base, and 6 bases lay outside the gene matches. Germline CDR1 reads GTSNPN; CDR2 reads SVGIG (reference sequence). The CDR3 nucleotides are TGTGCCTGGAGTGAGGGGACAGTCATAAACATTCAGTACTTC. Translated: CAWSEGTVINIQYF.

In nucleotides, the CDR3 is TGCGCCAGCAGCCTCACAGTGGTTAAGGGGAATTCACCCCTCCACTTT. This sequence encodes CASSLTVVKGNSPLHF. This chain links TRBV4-3 with TRBJ1-6; D may be TRBD1 (5 bases). Deletions cut 4 bases from V and 7 bases from J, with 17 bases between. The length of the CDR3 is 16 residues. Per the germline V gene, CDR1 is LGHNA and CDR2 is YSLEER.

V gene TRBV28 combines with J gene TRBJ1-6; the D gene is possibly TRBD1 (5 bases). CDR1 MDHEN and CDR2 SYDVKM come from the germline V gene. The CDR3 consists of 14 residues. The V gene lost 5 bases and the J gene lost 6 bases, with 11 bases spanning the gap. The CDR3 sequence: CASSRGPFNSPLHF. The CDR3 nucleotides are TGTGCCAGCAGTCGGGGACCGTTTAATTCACCCCTCCACTTT. The variable domain in full, with the rest retrieved from reference TRBV28 and TRBJ1-6, is DVKVTQSSRYLVKRTGEKVFLECVQDMDHENMFWYRQDPGLGLRLIYFSYDVKMKEKGDIPEGYSVSREKKERFSLILESASTNQTSMYLCASSRGPFNSPLHFGNGTRLTVT.

The chain has TRBV30 and TRBJ1-4; TRBD1 aligns across 8 bases. The CDR3 loop spans 15 amino acids. V shed 0 bases, J shed 4 bases, and the junction held 4 bases outside the gene matches. Germline V gene data show CDR1 as GTSNPN and CDR2 as SVGIG (reference sequence). The CDR3 sequence: CAWSVETGVNEKLFF. The CDR3 nucleotides are TGTGCCTGGAGTGTAGAGACAGGGGTTAATGAAAAACTGTTTTTT.

V usage is TRBV19 and J usage is TRBJ1-5; D gene uncertain. CDR3 length: 12 residues. V was trimmed by 3 bases and J by 5 bases, leaving 5 bases between them. Germline CDR1 is LNHDA and CDR2 is SQIVND (reference sequence). CDR3 region: CASSIGYQPQHF. The DNA for the CDR3 is TGTGCCAGTAGTATCGGGTATCAGCCCCAGCATTTT.

Only a few counts were recorded for this clone. The rearrangement links TRBV4-3 to TRBJ1-1, with 9 bases fitting TRBD1. V shed 0 bases and J 4 bases; nucleotides not matched to a gene: 9. Germline assignment: CDR1 LGHNA and CDR2 YSLEER. CDR3 length equals 17 residues. CDR3 amino acids: CASSQDRDRVSATEAFF. The CDR3, as DNA: TGCGCCAGCAGCCAAGATAGGGACAGGGTTTCCGCCACTGAAGCTTTCTTT.

This clone has a single count. The chain uses TRBV6-5 and TRBJ1-5, with 7 bases fitting TRBD1. The CDR3 contains 13 residues. V lost 10 bases and J lost 6; bases outside the gene matches: 9. CDR1 is MNHEY, CDR2 SVGAGI, per germline. The CDR3 nucleotides read TGTGCCACCGACAGGGATATGGGTCAGCCCCAGCATTTT. Translating gives CATDRDMGQPQHF.

The chain joins TRBV4-1 to TRBJ2-5, with unresolved D. The CDR3 is 13 amino acids. Trimming shortened V by 5 bases and J by 2 bases, and 9 bases separated the two germline ends. Germline CDR1 MGHRA, CDR2 YSYEKL. The CDR3 reads CASSKLLQETQYF. CDR3 sequence (DNA): TGCGCCAGCAGCAAACTCTTACAAGAGACCCAGTACTTC.

CDR3 DNA: TGCGCCAGCAGCCAACCGGACGGGGTGGCTGAAGCTTTCTTT. Protein: CASSQPDGVAEAFF. The gene calls are TRBV4-1 and TRBJ1-1; D unresolved. The CDR3 spans 14 residues. Trimming stripped 2 bases from V and 6 bases from J, with 13 bases between. CDR1 and CDR2 (germline): MGHRA, YSYEKL.